The rows below give T cell receptor beta chains drawn from one sample of a study of blood T cell repertoires in COVID-19. Only in-frame clones appear in the TCRdb table, and some are missing; sequencing was by immunoSEQ multiplex PCR. Of 110,000 to 150,000 clones in the sample, 84% were seen once. Source material: PBMCs or T cells enriched from blood (not recorded which). These receptors all come from a man aged 40-50 years with acute COVID-19. Each CDR3 is given without its conserved first and last residue.

v_gene: TRBV19; j_gene: TRBJ2-1; CDR3aa: ASRPPSGSYNEQF
v_gene: TRBV28; j_gene: TRBJ2-7; CDR3aa: ASMTRFSPSGTLVSWSYEQY
v_gene: TRBV14; j_gene: TRBJ2-1; CDR3aa: ASSQDVVAQNLYNEQF
v_gene: TRBV5-1; j_gene: TRBJ2-3; CDR3aa: ASSLRAVTDTQY
v_gene: TRBV4-3; j_gene: TRBJ2-6; CDR3aa: ASGPISGAGANVLT
v_gene: TRBV11-2; j_gene: TRBJ2-5; CDR3aa: ASSLEAQETQY
v_gene: TRBV12-3/TRBV12-4; j_gene: TRBJ2-5; CDR3aa: ASSQSSAGTQY
v_gene: TRBV18; j_gene: TRBJ2-5; CDR3aa: ASSPLNTQETQY
v_gene: TRBV19; j_gene: TRBJ1-1; CDR3aa: ASSADRMDTEAF
v_gene: TRBV25-1; j_gene: TRBJ1-2; CDR3aa: ASSSGGLHGYT
v_gene: TRBV2; j_gene: TRBJ2-7; CDR3aa: ASLLALDEQY
v_gene: TRBV19; j_gene: TRBJ2-1; CDR3aa: ASSIDRDSYNEQF
v_gene: TRBV6-1; j_gene: TRBJ1-3; CDR3aa: ASSEREGEGNTIY
v_gene: TRBV5-6; j_gene: TRBJ1-2; CDR3aa: ASSLDQGAFGYT
v_gene: TRBV19; j_gene: TRBJ2-1; CDR3aa: ASGSMSYNEQF
v_gene: TRBV12-5; j_gene: TRBJ2-3; CDR3aa: ASGLTTSTDTQY
v_gene: TRBV27; j_gene: TRBJ1-5; CDR3aa: ASSVTGWNQPQH
v_gene: TRBV4-1; j_gene: TRBJ2-5; CDR3aa: ASSQETERGSWQETQY
v_gene: TRBV7-6; j_gene: TRBJ2-1; CDR3aa: ASSLRAGLHNEQF
v_gene: TRBV5-4; j_gene: TRBJ2-5; CDR3aa: ASSRKGGTGKETQY
v_gene: TRBV28; j_gene: TRBJ2-6; CDR3aa: ALSGRARGANVLT
v_gene: TRBV12-3/TRBV12-4; j_gene: TRBJ2-5; CDR3aa: ASSPESQETQY
v_gene: TRBV9; j_gene: TRBJ1-5; CDR3aa: ASSPGNRINQPQH
v_gene: TRBV4-3; j_gene: TRBJ2-1; CDR3aa: ASSQDTVAGSSYNEQF
v_gene: TRBV5-4; j_gene: TRBJ1-6; CDR3aa: ASSPGIVLNSPLH